One and the same sample provided the 13 T cell receptor beta chains below, sequenced in a study of pediatric ulcerative colitis (dated by TCRdb to 2018 to 2020). Receptor libraries were prepared by the immunoSEQ multiplex PCR assay. Imported from immuneACCESS, the table was reduced by TCRdb to in-frame sequences with V and J called. These copies leave out some clones; in studies compared against another copy, an unresolved V gene accounts for under half, and the cause of the remainder is not known. Here the sample has roughly 64,000 clones; less than 90% occur a single time. Nearly 3.5% of the sample goes to the ten largest clones. Sequenced sample: blood. These receptors all stem from a boy younger than 18 with severe ulcerative colitis.

The rearrangement uses TRBV5-6 and TRBJ2-3, with D maybe TRBD1 (6 bases). Germline CDR1 and CDR2: SGHDT and YYEEEE. CDR3 length: 15 residues. V lost 2 bases and J lost 0, with 10 bases in between. CDR3 DNA sequence: TGTGCCAGCAGCTTAGGACAGACTAGCACAGATACGCAGTATTTT. Its translation: CASSLGQTSTDTQYF.

The chain is built from TRBV27 and TRBJ2-1; D may match TRBD1 or TRBD2 (6 bases each). Germline loops: CDR1 MNHEY, CDR2 SMNVEV (reference sequence). This CDR3 comprises 14 residues. Trimming took off 3 bases at V and 8 bases at J, with 14 bases between the two ends. The CDR3 reads CASSLYRERDEQFF. The CDR3 bases are TGTGCCAGCAGTTTGTACAGGGAGCGGGATGAGCAGTTCTTC.

The chain recombines TRBV10-3 with TRBJ1-1, with 8 positions matching TRBD1. Germline V gene sequence: CDR1 ENHRY, CDR2 SYGVKD. The CDR3 totals 14 residues. J was trimmed by 3 bases and V by 6 bases; bases with no gene match: 6. The CDR3, as DNA: TGTGCCATCAGCGCTCAGGGGGCCGACACTGAAGCTTTCTTT. Protein sequence: CAISAQGADTEAFF.

The rearrangement uses TRBV5-8 and TRBJ2-2; 14 positions agree with TRBD2. V dropped 4 bases and J dropped 2; count of bases not matched to a gene: 7. The CDR3 spans 18 residues. Germline lookup yields CDR1 SGHTS and CDR2 YDEGEE. This chain's CDR3 is CASSPLGLAGVNTGELFF. The CDR3 DNA sequence: TGTGCCAGCAGCCCACTGGGACTAGCGGGAGTAAACACCGGGGAGCTGTTTTTT.

V is TRBV6-1 and J is TRBJ2-5; 12 bases align to TRBD2. CDR3 size: 16 residues. The trim removed 2 bases at V and 5 bases at J, leaving 6 bases unmatched. Germline V gene data show CDR1 as MNHNS and CDR2 as SASEGT. CDR3 residues: CASSELRLAGAETQYF. As DNA, the CDR3 is TGTGCCAGCAGTGAATTAAGACTAGCGGGAGCCGAGACCCAGTACTTC.

V gene TRBV29-1 combines with J gene TRBJ2-1; TRBD1 agrees at 7 bases. CDR3 length: 16 amino acids. V trimming: 5 bases; J trimming: 5 bases; junction bases outside the gene matches: 15. Germline V gene lookup returns CDR1 SQVTM and CDR2 ANQGSEA. CDR3 bases: TGCAGCGTTATGGACAGGCTACGAGGGACGGACAATGAGCAGTTCTTC. Its protein product is CSVMDRLRGTDNEQFF.

This chain uses TRBV19 with TRBJ2-3, with TRBD2 matching 8 bases. V gave up 7 bases and J gave up 2 bases; unmatched junction bases: 5. Germline CDR1 and CDR2: LNHDA and SQIVND (reference sequence). The CDR3 spans 14 residues. The CDR3 sequence: CASTPREATDTQYF. CDR3 DNA: TGTGCCAGTACTCCGCGGGAGGCCACAGATACGCAGTATTTT.

This chain joins TRBV15 and TRBJ2-1; TRBD2 aligns across 9 bases. CDR1 is LNHNV, CDR2 YYDKDF, per germline (reference sequence). The CDR3 has 15 residues. With V trimmed by 2 bases and J by 7 bases, 6 bases remained unmatched. The CDR3, as DNA: TGTGCCACCAGCAGACTAGCGGGAATCGGTAATGAGCAGTTCTTC. Its translation is CATSRLAGIGNEQFF.

The chain links TRBV4-2 to TRBJ2-1, with 9 bases aligning to TRBD2. With V trimmed by 5 bases and J by 2 bases, 4 bases remained unmatched. Germline V gene sequence: CDR1 LGHNA, CDR2 YNFKEQ. The CDR3 consists of 15 residues. The CDR3: CASSVSGSPYNEQFF. The CDR3 nucleotides are TGTGCCAGCAGCGTTAGCGGGAGTCCCTACAATGAGCAGTTCTTC.

This chain connects TRBV6-5 to TRBJ1-4; no clear D gene. V lost 2 bases, J lost 3 bases, and 13 bases lay in between. From germline, CDR1 is MNHEY and CDR2 SVGAGI. The CDR3 totals 16 residues. CDR3 in amino acids: CASSYAAGMSNEKLFF. Here the CDR3 DNA reads TGTGCCAGCAGTTACGCCGCGGGGATGTCTAATGAAAAACTGTTTTTT.

The chain recombines TRBV28 with TRBJ2-7; weak D call: TRBD1 (6 bases). The CDR3 is 15 amino acids. CDR1 and CDR2 (germline): MDHEN, SYDVKM. With 4 bases removed from V and 0 bases from J, the gap between germline ends came to 13 bases. The CDR3 DNA reads as TGTGCCAGCAGTTCTCCCCGGGACATCTCCTACGAGCAGTACTTC. This gives the protein CASSSPRDISYEQYF.

The J gene is TRBJ1-1, the V gene TRBV19; TRBD1 is a possible D gene (5 bases). The CDR3 contains 12 residues. Between the trimmed V and J ends, which lost 6 bases and 5 bases, there was a span of 10 bases. Germline CDR1 is LNHDA and CDR2 is SQIVND (reference sequence). For the CDR3, the DNA is TGTGCCAGTAGCGGGGAGGGGACTGAAGCTTTCTTT. Encoded protein: CASSGEGTEAFF.

This sequence joins TRBV7-3 and TRBJ2-3; D possibly uses TRBD1 or TRBD2 (6 bases each). This CDR3 comprises 16 residues. Trimming took 5 bases from V and 0 from J, leaving 15 bases between them. Per germline, CDR1 SGHTA and CDR2 FQGTGA. Here the CDR3 DNA reads TGTGCCAGCAGCCAACTAGGGGGAGGTAGCACAGATACGCAGTATTTT. Residues: CASSQLGGGSTDTQYF.